This T cell receptor (beta chain) was sequenced during a study of CD8+ T cells in alopecia areata. Whole-study context: Treated individuals took tofacitinib by mouth, 5 to 10 mg twice daily.

The CDR3 is 11 amino acids. V was pared by 3 bases and J by 10 bases, with 9 bases between. Germline V gene sequence: CDR1 SNHLY, CDR2 FYNNEI. Overall study findings and caveats: Sharing of TCR sequences between patients (possibly for HLA-related reasons) was less clear than in mice. Compared with normal scalp, lesional scalp had higher clonality and more expanded CD8+ clones.

As regards this clone: Antigen unknown.

Peripheral blood, together with lesional scalp punch biopsies, was collected from alopecia areata patients. cDNA serving as the sequencing template came from extracted, reverse transcribed RNA. This table comes from immunoSEQ multiplex PCR, and its TCRdb copy is limited to in-frame clones, with some not included. The data hold roughly 170,000 clones, with around three fifths observed a single time. This clonotype was obtained from a human donor with alopecia areata. This sample comprised CD4+ T cells sorted from blood, obtained at week 0. The V and J genes are TRBV2 and TRBJ1-1; D gene ambiguous. The CDR3, as DNA: TGTGCCAGCAGTGATTGGGATGTAGCTTTCTTT. Translating it yields CASSDWDVAFF.